The clone carrying this T cell receptor (beta chain) was seen ten or more times. Researchers prepared the TCRbeta library using unique molecular identifiers, the study reports. TCRdb analysed the PCR reads with MiXCR anew, one entry per CDR3 protein. Among over 400,000 distinct CDR3 sequences listed, about 12% were seen once. The sample belongs to a study of T-cell reconstitution after alpha-beta-depleted transplantation in children. Trimming shortened V by 0 bases and J by 4 bases, and 10 bases separated the two germline ends. The CDR3 runs 14 residues. Germline lookup yields CDR1 SGDLS and CDR2 YYNGEE.

Sequenced material: PBMCs from the stem cell graft donor, taken from the stem cell graft. The sequence derives from a human donor who donated a stem cell graft to a child with combined immunodeficiency. The chain carries TRBV9 and TRBJ2-5; D not resolved. CDR3: CASSVGVLRETQYF. CDR3 DNA: TGTGCCAGCAGCGTAGGAGTTCTAAGAGAGACCCAGTACTTC.